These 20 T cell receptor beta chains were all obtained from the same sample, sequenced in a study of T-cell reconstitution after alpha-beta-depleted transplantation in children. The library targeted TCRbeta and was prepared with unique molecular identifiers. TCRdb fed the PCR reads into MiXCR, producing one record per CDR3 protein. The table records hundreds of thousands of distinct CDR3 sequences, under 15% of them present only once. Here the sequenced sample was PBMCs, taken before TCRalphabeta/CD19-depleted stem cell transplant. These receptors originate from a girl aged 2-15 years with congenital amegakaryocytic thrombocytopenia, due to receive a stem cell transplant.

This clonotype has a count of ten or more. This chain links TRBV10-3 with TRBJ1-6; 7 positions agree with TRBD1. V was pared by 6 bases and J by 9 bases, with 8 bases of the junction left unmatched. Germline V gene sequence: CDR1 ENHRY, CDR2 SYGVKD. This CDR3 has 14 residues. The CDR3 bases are TGTGCCATCAGCCCCGACAGGGACAGTTCACCCCTCCACTTT. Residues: CAISPDRDSSPLHF.

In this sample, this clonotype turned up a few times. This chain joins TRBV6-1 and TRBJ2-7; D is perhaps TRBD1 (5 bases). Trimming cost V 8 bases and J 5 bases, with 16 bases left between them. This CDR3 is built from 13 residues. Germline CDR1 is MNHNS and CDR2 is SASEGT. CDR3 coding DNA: TGTGCCAGCCACCTGGGGCAGGGCAACGAGCAGTACTTC. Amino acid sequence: CASHLGQGNEQYF.

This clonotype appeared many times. The CDR3: CSAHTSETTSEQYF. The CDR3 region has the DNA TGCAGTGCCCACACTAGCGAAACAACCTCCGAGCAGTACTTC. The V gene is TRBV20-1, the J gene TRBJ2-7; TRBD2 matches at 7 bases. This CDR3 has 14 amino acids. V trimming: 6 bases; J trimming: 6 bases; junction bases outside the gene matches: 14. Germline-derived CDR1 and CDR2 are DFQATT and SNEGSKA (reference sequence).

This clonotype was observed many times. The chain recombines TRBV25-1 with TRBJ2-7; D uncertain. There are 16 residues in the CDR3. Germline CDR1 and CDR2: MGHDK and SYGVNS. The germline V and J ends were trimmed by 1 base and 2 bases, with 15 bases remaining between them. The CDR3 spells CASSEFSPDRAYEQYF. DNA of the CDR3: TGTGCCAGCAGTGAATTCTCTCCGGACCGAGCCTACGAGCAGTACTTC.

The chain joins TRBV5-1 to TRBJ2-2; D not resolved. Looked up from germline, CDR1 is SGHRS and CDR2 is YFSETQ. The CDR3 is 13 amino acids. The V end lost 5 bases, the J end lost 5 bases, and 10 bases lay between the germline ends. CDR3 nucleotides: TGCGCCAGCAGGGTAACAGCTACCGGGGAGCTGTTTTTT. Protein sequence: CASRVTATGELFF.

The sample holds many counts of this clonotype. CDR3 DNA sequence: TGTGCCAGCAGCACGACTAGCGATCCGTTCTTC. Protein: CASSTTSDPFF. The chain combines TRBV12-3 or TRBV12-4 with TRBJ2-1; TRBD2 matches at 8 bases. Unmatched junction bases numbered 7, after V lost 6 bases and J lost 15 bases. The CDR3 sequence is 11 residues long.

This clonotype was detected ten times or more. This chain's CDR3 is CSAQGVGQPQHF. The CDR3 DNA sequence: TGCAGTGCTCAGGGAGTGGGGCAGCCCCAGCATTTT. The V and J genes are TRBV20-1 and TRBJ1-5; D may be TRBD1 (5 bases). CDR3 size: 12 residues. Germline CDR1 and CDR2: DFQATT and SNEGSKA (reference sequence). Trimming pared 5 bases from V and 7 bases from J, leaving 12 bases between.

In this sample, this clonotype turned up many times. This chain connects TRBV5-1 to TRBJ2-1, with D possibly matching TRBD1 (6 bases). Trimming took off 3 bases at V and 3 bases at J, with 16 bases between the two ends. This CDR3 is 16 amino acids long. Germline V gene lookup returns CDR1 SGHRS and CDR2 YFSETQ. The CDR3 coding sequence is TGCGCCAGCAGCTCCTACGCTGGGGGCGACTACAATGAGCAGTTCTTC. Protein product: CASSSYAGGDYNEQFF.

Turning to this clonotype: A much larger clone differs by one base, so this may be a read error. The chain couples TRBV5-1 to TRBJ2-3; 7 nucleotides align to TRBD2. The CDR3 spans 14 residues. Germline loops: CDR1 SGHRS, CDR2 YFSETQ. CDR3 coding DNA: TGCGCCAGCAGCTTGGAGACTAGCACAGATGCGCAGTATTTT. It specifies CASSLETSTDAQYF.

CDR3 sequence (DNA): TGCGCCAGCAGCTTGTGGGAACGGGACACTGAAGCTTTCTTT. This codes for CASSLWERDTEAFF. The V call is TRBV5-1, the J call TRBJ1-1; D ambiguous. This CDR3 has 14 amino acids. The V gene lost 1 base and the J gene lost 3 bases, with 10 bases spanning the gap. In germline, CDR1 is SGHRS, CDR2 YFSETQ.

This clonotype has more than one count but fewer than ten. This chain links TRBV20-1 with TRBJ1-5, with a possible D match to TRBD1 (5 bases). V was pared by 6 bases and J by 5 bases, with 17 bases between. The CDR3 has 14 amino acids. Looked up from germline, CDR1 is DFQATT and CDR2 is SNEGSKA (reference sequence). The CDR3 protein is CSASGGIWDQPQHF. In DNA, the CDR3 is TGCAGTGCCAGCGGGGGGATCTGGGATCAGCCCCAGCATTTT.

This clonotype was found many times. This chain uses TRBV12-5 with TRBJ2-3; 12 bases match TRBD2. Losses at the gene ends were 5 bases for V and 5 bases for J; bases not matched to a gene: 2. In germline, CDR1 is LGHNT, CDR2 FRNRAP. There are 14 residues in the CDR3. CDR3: CASGLLAGGDTQYF. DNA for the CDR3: TGTGCTAGTGGTCTACTAGCGGGAGGAGATACGCAGTATTTT.

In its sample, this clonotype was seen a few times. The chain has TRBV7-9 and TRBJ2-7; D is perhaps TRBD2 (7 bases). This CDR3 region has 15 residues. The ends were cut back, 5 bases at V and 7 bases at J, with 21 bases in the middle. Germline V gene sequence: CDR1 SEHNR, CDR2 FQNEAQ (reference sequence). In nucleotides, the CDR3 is TGTGCCAGCAGCCCAGTGGCGGGGGCTGCGCGGGAGCAGTACTTC. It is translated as CASSPVAGAAREQYF.

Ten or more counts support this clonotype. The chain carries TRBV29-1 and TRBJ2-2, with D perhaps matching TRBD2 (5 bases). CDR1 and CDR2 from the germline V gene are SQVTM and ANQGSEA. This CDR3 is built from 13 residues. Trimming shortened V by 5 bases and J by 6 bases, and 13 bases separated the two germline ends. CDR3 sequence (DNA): TGCAGCGTTCTCGGGAAGTTAGCCGGGGAGCTGTTTTTT. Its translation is CSVLGKLAGELFF.

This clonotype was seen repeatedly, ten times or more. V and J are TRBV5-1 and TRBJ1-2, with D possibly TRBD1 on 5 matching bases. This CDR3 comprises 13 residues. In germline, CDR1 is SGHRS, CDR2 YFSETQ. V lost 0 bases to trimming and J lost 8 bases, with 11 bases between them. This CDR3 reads CASSLGWDVGYTF. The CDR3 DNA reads TGCGCCAGCAGCTTGGGTTGGGACGTCGGCTACACCTTC.

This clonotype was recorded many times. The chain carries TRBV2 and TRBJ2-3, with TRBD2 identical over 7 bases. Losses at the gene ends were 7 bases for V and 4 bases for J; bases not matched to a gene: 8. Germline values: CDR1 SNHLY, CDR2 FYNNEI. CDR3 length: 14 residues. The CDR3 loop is CASNKAGTADTQYF. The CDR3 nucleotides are TGTGCCAGCAATAAAGCGGGAACGGCAGATACGCAGTATTTT.

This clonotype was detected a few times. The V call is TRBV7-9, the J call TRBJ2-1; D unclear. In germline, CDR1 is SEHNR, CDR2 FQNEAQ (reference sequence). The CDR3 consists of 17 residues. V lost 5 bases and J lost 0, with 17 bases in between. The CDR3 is CASSGLEATLSYNEQFF. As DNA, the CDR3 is TGTGCCAGCAGCGGGCTCGAGGCGACCCTCTCCTACAATGAGCAGTTCTTC.

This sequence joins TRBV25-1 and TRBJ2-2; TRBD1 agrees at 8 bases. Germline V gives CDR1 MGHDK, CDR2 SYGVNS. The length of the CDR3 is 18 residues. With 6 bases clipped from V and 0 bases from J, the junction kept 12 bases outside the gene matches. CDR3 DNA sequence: TGTGCCAGCAGCAAACCGATTGGACAGGGCGCGAACACCGGGGAGCTGTTTTTT. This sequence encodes CASSKPIGQGANTGELFF.

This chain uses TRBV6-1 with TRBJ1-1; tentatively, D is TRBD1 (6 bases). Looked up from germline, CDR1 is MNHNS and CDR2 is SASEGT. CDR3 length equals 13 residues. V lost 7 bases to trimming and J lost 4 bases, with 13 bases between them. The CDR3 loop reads CASNPTGSTEAFF. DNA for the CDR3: TGTGCCAGCAACCCGACAGGCTCCACTGAAGCTTTCTTT.

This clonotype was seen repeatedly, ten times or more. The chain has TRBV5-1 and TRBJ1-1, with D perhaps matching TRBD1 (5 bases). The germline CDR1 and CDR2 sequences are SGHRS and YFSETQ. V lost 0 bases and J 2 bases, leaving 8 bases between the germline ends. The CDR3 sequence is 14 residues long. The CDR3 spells CASSLGQRNTEAFF. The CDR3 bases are TGCGCCAGCAGCTTGGGACAGCGAAACACTGAAGCTTTCTTT.